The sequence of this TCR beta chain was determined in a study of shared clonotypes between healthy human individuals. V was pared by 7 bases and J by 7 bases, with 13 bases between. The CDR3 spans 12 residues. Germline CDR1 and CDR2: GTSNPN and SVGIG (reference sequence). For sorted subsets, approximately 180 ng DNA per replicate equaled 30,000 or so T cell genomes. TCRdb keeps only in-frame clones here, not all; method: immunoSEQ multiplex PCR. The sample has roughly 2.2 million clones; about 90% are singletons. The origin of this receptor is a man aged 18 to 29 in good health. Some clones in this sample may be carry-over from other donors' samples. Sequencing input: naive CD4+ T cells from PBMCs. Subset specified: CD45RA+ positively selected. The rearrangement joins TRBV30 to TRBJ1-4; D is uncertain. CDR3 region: CASRPWGEKLFF. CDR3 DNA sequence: TGTGCCTCCCGACCCTGGGGTGAAAAACTGTTTTTT.